The rows below give T cell receptor beta chains drawn from one sample of a study of blood T cell repertoires in COVID-19. Only in-frame clones appear in the TCRdb table, and some are missing; sequencing was by immunoSEQ multiplex PCR. The sample holds some 300,000 clones, 85% to 90% seen once. Input material: peripheral blood. The receptors stem from a woman aged 45 to 65 with COVID-19, enrolled during active disease. Each CDR3 is given with its conserved first and last residue. Fields, in order: clone size, J gene, CDR3 length, D gene, V gene, CDR3 DNA, CDR3 protein. The D gene is left open where the match is weak. A clone size is listed for some rows: how often the clone was seen (once, few, many), or a class if it is expanded.

.	TRBJ1-4	18	.	TRBV5-6	TGTGCCAGCAGCTTGGTTCGTACAGGGCGCTCGTTAAATGAAAAACTGTTTTTT	CASSLVRTGRSLNEKLFF
.	TRBJ1-1	18	TRBD1	TRBV4-1	TGCGCCAGCAGCCAAGGCGGGACAGGGGAGGGTTCGTGGGCTGAAGCTTTCTTT	CASSQGGTGEGSWAEAFF
.	TRBJ1-5	13	TRBD1	TRBV5-6	TGTGCCAGCAGCTCGGACAGGGATCAGCCCCAGCATTTT	CASSSDRDQPQHF
.	TRBJ2-1	14	.	TRBV25-1	TGTGCCAGCAGTCCTACTACGGGGTTGAATGAGCAGTTCTTC	CASSPTTGLNEQFF
.	TRBJ1-1	15	.	TRBV12-5	TGTGCTAGTGGTTTGGATCTGGGGGGGAACACTGAAGCTTTCTTT	CASGLDLGGNTEAFF
.	TRBJ2-5	13	.	TRBV15	TGTGCCACCAGCTTAAGGGGGATAGAGACCCAGTACTTC	CATSLRGIETQYF
.	TRBJ2-7	14	.	TRBV6-5	TGTGCCAGCAGTTTCCAACGGGGTTTTTACGAGCAGTACTTC	CASSFQRGFYEQYF
once	TRBJ2-3	15	.	TRBV21-1	TGTGCCAGCAGCAAAGTTAGGGGAAGCACAGATACGCAGTATTTT	CASSKVRGSTDTQYF
.	TRBJ1-1	16	.	TRBV18	TGTGCCAGCTCACCGCGGCAGTGGACAAAGGGCACTGAAGCTTTCTTT	CASSPRQWTKGTEAFF
.	TRBJ2-5	15	.	TRBV24-1	TGTGCCACCAGTGGTCGTGGCACCCACCAAGAGACCCAGTACTTC	CATSGRGTHQETQYF
.	TRBJ1-2	14	TRBD1	TRBV9	TGTGCCAGCAGCGTAGGGGACAGGGGGCGAGGCTACACCTTC	CASSVGDRGRGYTF
.	TRBJ2-2	15	.	TRBV19	TGTGCCAGTAGTCCCCACCGGTTGACTGGCGGGGAGCTGTTTTTT	CASSPHRLTGGELFF
.	TRBJ1-1	15	TRBD1	TRBV24-1	TGTGCCACCAGAGATCCGGGACAGGGTTCCACTGAAGCTTTCTTT	CATRDPGQGSTEAFF
.	TRBJ1-1	15	TRBD1	TRBV5-1	TGCGCCAGCAGACAGGTCTACAGGGGGAACACTGAAGCTTTCTTT	CASRQVYRGNTEAFF
.	TRBJ2-1	15	.	TRBV7-9	TGTGCCAGCAGCCCCCCCTTTGCTAGCATGGATGAGCAGTTCTTC	CASSPPFASMDEQFF
.	TRBJ2-7	13	TRBD2	TRBV2	TGTGCCAGTCGGACTAGCTCTACCTACGAGCAGTACTTC	CASRTSSTYEQYF
.	TRBJ1-1	13	TRBD1	TRBV11-2	TGTGCCAGCAGCCAAACAGGGGTCACTGAAGCTTTCTTT	CASSQTGVTEAFF
.	TRBJ2-1	17	.	TRBV5-1	TGCGCCAGCAGCTTAGGCGACAGATGGCGGTCTCACAATGAGCAGTTCTTC	CASSLGDRWRSHNEQFF
.	TRBJ2-7	15	TRBD2	TRBV27	TGTGCCAGCAGTGCCGGGACTAGCGGGACGGGGGAGCAGTACTTC	CASSAGTSGTGEQYF
once	TRBJ1-2	16	.	TRBV4-3	TGCGCCAGCAGCCAAGTTTCTAACAGCCCCGTCAGTGGCTACACCTTC	CASSQVSNSPVSGYTF
once	TRBJ2-1	14	TRBD2	TRBV7-9	TGTGCCAGCAGCTTACTAGCGGGAGTGAATGAGCAGTTCTTC	CASSLLAGVNEQFF
.	TRBJ2-4	13	.	TRBV6-4	TGTGCCAGCAGTGAAGGTCAGGGAAACATTCAGTACTTC	CASSEGQGNIQYF
.	TRBJ1-2	14	TRBD1	TRBV19	TGTGCCAGTAATACAGGGGGCGCCGGGTATGGCTACACCTTC	CASNTGGAGYGYTF